These 28 T cell receptor beta chains share one sample of origin, sequenced in a study of CD8+CD57+ T cells in acquired aplastic anemia. Genomic DNA was employed as the template in profiling TCR beta VDJ and CDR3. A single record per CDR3 protein comes from TCRdb applying MiXCR to the reads. This table holds hundreds of thousands of distinct CDR3 sequences, under 80% found once. Material: sorted CD4+, CD8+, or CD8+CD57+ T cells (not recorded which) from PBMCs. All receptors come from a human donor in good health, serving as a control.

This clonotype was counted many times. The chain links TRBV6-6 to TRBJ2-3; 8 positions match TRBD1. The V and J ends lost 2 bases and 2 bases, in that order; junction bases with no gene match: 3. The germline V gene has CDR1 MNHNY and CDR2 SVGAGI (reference sequence). The CDR3 extends over 15 amino acids. DNA of the CDR3: TGTGCCAGCAGTTACGGGACAGGCGTCACAGATACGCAGTATTTT. Amino acid sequence: CASSYGTGVTDTQYF.

The CDR3 DNA sequence: TGTGCCAGCAGCGTAGGGGGGGGGTTGGATACTGAAGCTTTCTTT. Its translation is CASSVGGGLDTEAFF. The chain links TRBV9 to TRBJ1-1; TRBD1 might be the D (5 bases). The CDR3 totals 15 residues. Per the germline V gene, CDR1 is SGDLS and CDR2 is YYNGEE. The germline V and J ends were trimmed by 0 bases and 5 bases, with 14 bases remaining between them. Together with reference TRBV9 and TRBJ1-1, the CDR3 gives the full variable domain: DSGVTQTPKHLITATGQRVTLRCSPRSGDLSVYWYQQSLDQGLQFLIQYYNGEERAKGNILERFSAQQFPDLHSELNLSSLELGDSALYFCASSVGGGLDTEAFFGQGTRLTVV.

The CDR3 DNA reads as TGCGCCAGCAGCCTGGAGGGCTGGGACACCCAGCATTTT. This translates into CASSLEGWDTQHF. The V call is TRBV5-1, the J call TRBJ1-5; TRBD1 is a possible D gene (6 bases). Germline V gene data show CDR1 as SGHRS and CDR2 as YFSETQ. The CDR3 extends over 13 amino acids. Trimming removed 4 bases at V and 11 bases at J, with 16 bases between.

The CDR3 DNA follows: TGTGCCAGCAGTGAAGCGTTTCGGCACACCGGCGGCTATGGCTACACCTTC. Amino acids: CASSEAFRHTGGYGYTF. V gene TRBV7-6 combines with J gene TRBJ1-2; D unresolved. V was cut by 6 bases and J by 4 bases, with 24 bases left in between. The CDR3 spans 17 residues. Germline values: CDR1 SGHVS, CDR2 FNYEAQ.

This clonotype came up many times. The chain has TRBV18 and TRBJ2-7; tentatively, D is TRBD2 (5 bases). There are 13 residues in the CDR3. Per the germline V gene, CDR1 is KGHSH and CDR2 is LQKENI. Trimming removed 3 bases from V and 7 bases from J, with 13 bases in between. CDR3 region: CASSPTTGKEQYF. Written as DNA, the CDR3 is TGTGCCAGCTCACCTACGACCGGGAAGGAGCAGTACTTC.

The gene calls are TRBV19 and TRBJ2-7, with D perhaps TRBD1 (7 bases). The length of the CDR3 is 14 residues. Germline CDR1 and CDR2: LNHDA and SQIVND (reference sequence). V dropped 7 bases and J dropped 7 bases, with 20 bases sitting between them. CDR3 nucleotides: TGTGCCAGTACAGGTGGGACAGCCCGGGAGGAGCAGTACTTC. The encoded protein is CASTGGTAREEQYF.

Remarks on this clonotype: The junction shows a germline mismatch at one end, possibly a read error. The chain has TRBV14 and TRBJ1-6; D is undetermined. This CDR3 is built from 13 residues. Germline-derived CDR1 and CDR2 are SGHDN and FVKESK. The CDR3 protein is CASSQAVGSPPHF. DNA of the CDR3: TGTGCCAGCAGCCAAGCTGTAGGGTCGCCCCCCCACTTT.

This clonotype occurred many times. The chain links TRBV18 to TRBJ2-1; 7 bases line up with TRBD2. J lost 0 bases, V lost 0 bases, and 2 bases had no gene match. This CDR3 has 16 amino acids. The germline CDR1 and CDR2 sequences are KGHSH and LQKENI. CDR3: CASSPPGGGSYNEQFF. CDR3 in DNA: TGTGCCAGCTCACCACCGGGCGGGGGCTCCTACAATGAGCAGTTCTTC.

The V call is TRBV6-6, the J call TRBJ2-7; 9 bases match TRBD1. Germline CDR1 MNHNY, CDR2 SVGAGI (reference sequence). V was pared by 5 bases and J by 2 bases, with 7 bases of the junction left unmatched. The CDR3 has 15 residues. CDR3 sequence: CASSPGTGIPYEQYF. As DNA, the CDR3 is TGTGCCAGCAGTCCCGGGACAGGGATTCCCTACGAGCAGTACTTC.

The V and J genes are TRBV10-3 and TRBJ1-5, with D hard to call. Trimming stripped 10 bases from V and 1 base from J, with 23 bases between. Germline V lookup: CDR1 ENHRY, CDR2 SYGVKD. This CDR3 contains 17 residues. CDR3 residues: CASRSRQLDQSNQPQHF. CDR3 nucleotide sequence: TGTGCCAGTAGGTCGCGGCAGCTGGATCAAAGCAATCAGCCCCAGCATTTT.

The chain links TRBV20-1 to TRBJ2-7, with 7 positions matching TRBD2. The CDR3 totals 15 residues. With V trimmed by 4 bases and J by 2 bases, 11 bases remained unmatched. Looked up from germline, CDR1 is DFQATT and CDR2 is SNEGSKA (reference sequence). CDR3 in amino acids: CSATKGAGHPYEQYF. CDR3 DNA sequence: TGCAGTGCTACTAAGGGAGCGGGGCATCCCTACGAGCAGTACTTC.

In this sample, this clonotype turned up once. Germline is not matched at one junction end, which may reflect a read error. The V gene is TRBV7-2, the J gene TRBJ1-5, with D uncertain. CDR1 is SGHTA, CDR2 FQGNSA, per germline. The CDR3 contains 14 residues. The CDR3 nucleotides are TGTGCCAGCAGCCGAGGGCAGAGCAATCCGCCCCAGCATTTT. Translation gives CASSRGQSNPPQHF.

This clonotype was detected many times. The chain recombines TRBV7-9 with TRBJ2-3, with 10 bases identical to TRBD2. The V gene's germline CDR1 is SEHNR and CDR2 FQNEAQ (reference sequence). The CDR3 covers 15 residues. The trim removed 4 bases at V and 2 bases at J, leaving 3 bases unmatched. The DNA for the CDR3 is TGTGCCAGCAGCTCTAGCGGGGGAACCACAGATACGCAGTATTTT. It yields the protein CASSSSGGTTDTQYF.

This clonotype was seen a few times. This rearrangement joins TRBV5-5 to TRBJ2-5, with TRBD2 matching over 8 bases. The germline CDR1 and CDR2 sequences are SGHKS and YYEKEE (reference sequence). V lost 5 bases and J lost 5; bases outside the gene matches: 17. The CDR3 covers 17 residues. The CDR3 region has the DNA TGTGCCAGCAGTTACTCGGGTCCCCGGGGGGGCGAGGAGACCCAGTACTTC. The encoded protein is CASSYSGPRGGEETQYF.

The chain is built from TRBV6-4 and TRBJ2-7, with unresolved D. The ends were cut back, 1 base at V and 0 bases at J, with 10 bases in the middle. Germline V gene lookup returns CDR1 MRHNA and CDR2 SNTAGT. The CDR3 spans 15 residues. CDR3 region: CASSDLSGSSYEQYV. CDR3 coding DNA: TGTGCCAGCAGTGACTTGTCGGGCAGCTCCTACGAGCAGTACGTC.

In DNA, the CDR3 is TGTGCCACCAGCAGACATACCGGGCGGCGGGCCGACGAGACCCAGTACTTC. This gives the protein CATSRHTGRRADETQYF. The chain carries TRBV15 and TRBJ2-5, with a possible D match to TRBD2 (5 bases). The CDR3 contains 17 residues. Germline loops: CDR1 LNHNV, CDR2 YYDKDF (reference sequence). Trimming removed 2 bases at V and 5 bases at J, with 21 bases between.

This clonotype was counted at least ten times. This chain connects TRBV20-1 to TRBJ2-5, with D possibly TRBD2 on 5 matching bases. Germline V gene sequence: CDR1 DFQATT, CDR2 SNEGSKA (reference sequence). The ends were cut back, 0 bases at V and 5 bases at J, with 7 bases in the middle. CDR3 length: 12 residues. The CDR3 DNA follows: TGCAGTGCTAGAGACTGGAGGGAGACCCAGTACTTC. Amino acids: CSARDWRETQYF.

This sequence joins TRBV13 and TRBJ2-5, with 9 bases aligning to TRBD2. The V gene end was trimmed by 7 bases and the J gene end by 2 bases; junction bases not matched to a gene: 8. The germline CDR1 and CDR2 sequences are PRHDT and FYEKMQ (reference sequence). This CDR3 contains 15 residues. As DNA, the CDR3 is TGTGCCAGCAACGACCCCGCGGGGGGGCAAGAGACCCAGTACTTC. This translates into CASNDPAGGQETQYF. Supplemented by reference TRBV13 and TRBJ2-5, the full variable domain reads AAGVIQSPRHLIKEKRETATLKCYPIPRHDTVYWYQQGPGQDPQFLISFYEKMQSDKGSIPDRFSAQQFSDYHSELNMSSLELGDSALYFCASNDPAGGQETQYFGPGTRLLVL.

This clonotype was seen only a few times. The chain recombines TRBV6-2 or TRBV6-3 with TRBJ2-2; 7 nucleotides agree with TRBD1. J gave up 7 bases and V 8 bases, and 7 bases lay outside the gene matches. CDR3 length: 13 residues. The germline CDR1 and CDR2 sequences are MNHEY and SVGEGT. The CDR3 DNA follows: TGTGCCAGCGGGACAGAATTTTACGGGGAGCTGTTTTTT. This gives the protein CASGTEFYGELFF.

This clonotype was picked up many times. The rearrangement joins TRBV6-6 to TRBJ1-6; D unclear. The V end lost 4 bases, the J end lost 12 bases, and 16 bases lay between the germline ends. CDR1 is MNHNY, CDR2 SVGAGI, per germline (reference sequence). CDR3 length: 14 amino acids. The CDR3 DNA reads as TGTGCCAGCAGTTTGGGATTCGGGCAAGGACCCCTCCACTTT. Translation: CASSLGFGQGPLHF.

V and J are TRBV20-1 and TRBJ1-2; 8 nucleotides line up with TRBD1. There are 13 residues in the CDR3. Looked up from germline, CDR1 is DFQATT and CDR2 is SNEGSKA (reference sequence). Trimming cost V 5 bases and J 6 bases; bases outside gene matches: 8. This CDR3 is CSADKDRDHGYTF. Here the CDR3 DNA reads TGCAGTGCTGACAAGGACAGGGACCATGGCTACACCTTC.

To note about this clonotype: Without the conserved terminal phenylalanine or tryptophan, this CDR3 likely stems from a read error. Because the CDR3's place on the DNA is in doubt, the DNA is left out and the CDR3 is given as listed by TCRdb. The rearrangement joins TRBV2 to TRBJ2-1; TRBD1, as called in the table, went unchecked against the DNA. The V gene's germline CDR1 is SNHLY and CDR2 FYNNEI. The length of the CDR3 is 13 amino acids, counting both ends. The CDR3 protein is CASSEAGGQDTPL.

Note on this clonotype: The junction and the germline gene differ at one end; a read error may be behind it. The CDR3 region has the DNA TGTGCCACCATGGCGCAGTATGGCAGTCAGCCCCAGCACTTT. Residues: CATMAQYGSQPQHF. The chain recombines TRBV15 with TRBJ1-5; no clear D gene. This CDR3 spans 14 amino acids. CDR1 is LNHNV and CDR2 is YYDKDF in the germline V gene (reference sequence).

With respect to this clonotype: A read error is possible here, since a much larger clone lies one base away. Lacking the conserved final phenylalanine or tryptophan, this CDR3 likely reflects a read error. The chain is built from TRBV30 and TRBJ2-5, with no clear D. Germline CDR1 reads GTSNPN; CDR2 reads SVGIG (reference sequence). This CDR3 has 13 residues. V lost 4 bases and J 3 bases, leaving 12 bases between the germline ends. CDR3 DNA sequence: TGTGCCTGGACGAGGTCCAGAAAAGAGACCCAGTACCTC. It is translated as CAWTRSRKETQYL.

The table lists this clonotype with many counts. V is TRBV20-1 and J is TRBJ1-4; D ambiguous. V was pared by 6 bases and J by 6 bases, with 17 bases between. This CDR3 comprises 14 residues. Germline loops: CDR1 DFQATT, CDR2 SNEGSKA (reference sequence). CDR3 amino acids: CSAPAPSGDEKLFF. CDR3 sequence (DNA): TGCAGTGCCCCGGCCCCGTCGGGTGATGAAAAACTGTTTTTT.

The V call is TRBV10-3, the J call TRBJ2-3; TRBD2 aligns across 8 bases. CDR1 is ENHRY and CDR2 is SYGVKD in the germline V gene. The CDR3 consists of 15 residues. J was trimmed by 4 bases and V by 6 bases; bases with no gene match: 9. CDR3 sequence reads: CAIRRDSSGADTQYF. Written as DNA, the CDR3 is TGTGCCATCAGGAGAGACAGTAGCGGGGCAGATACGCAGTATTTT.

The chain joins TRBV7-8 to TRBJ1-4, with D hard to call. In germline, CDR1 is SGHVS, CDR2 FQNEAQ. The CDR3 totals 15 residues. Deletions cut 0 bases from V and 16 bases from J, with 21 bases between. The CDR3 DNA is TGTGCCAGCAGCTTAGCGCTGTTAGCGGTCGCAGATACGTTTTTT. Encoded protein: CASSLALLAVADTFF.

This clonotype was observed a few times. This chain links TRBV20-1 with TRBJ1-1; D gene ambiguous. Trimming took 4 bases from V and 3 from J, leaving 21 bases between them. The CDR3 has 16 amino acids. Germline CDR1 reads DFQATT; CDR2 reads SNEGSKA (reference sequence). The CDR3 DNA reads TGCAGTGCTACCTTAGCGGGGAGGAACATGGACACTGAAGCTTTCTTT. Protein sequence: CSATLAGRNMDTEAFF.